The present T cell receptor (beta chain) was sequenced within a study of molecular identifiers for immune sequencing clone quantification. The study, taken as a whole, reports: Clones that had above 20 RNA copies took up over 99% of effector molecules but under 1% in naive cells.

TCRdb processed the PCR reads anew with MiXCR; each CDR3 protein has one entry. The table lists tens of thousands of distinct CDR3 sequences, 15% to 20% of them singletons. Germline lookup yields CDR1 PRHDT and CDR2 FYEKMQ (reference sequence). The V segment lost 6 bases and the J segment 7 bases; nucleotides outside the gene matches: 9. The CDR3 has 13 amino acids. Concerning this clonotype itself: Antigen unknown. A much larger clone sits a single nucleotide away, making a read error possible.

Sequencing was performed on naive CD8+ T cells from blood, with Jurkat cell RNA spiked in. Stated subset: FACS-sorted CD8+CD4-CCR7+CD45RA+ naive T cells. The source is a human donor in good health. Some libraries in this study had Jurkat cell RNA spiked in. The V call is TRBV13, the J call TRBJ2-7; the match to TRBD2 covers 7 bases. In DNA form, the CDR3 reads TGTGCCAGCAGTCGACTAGCTCTTATGGAGCAGTACTTC. Translated, it gives CASSRLALMEQYF.